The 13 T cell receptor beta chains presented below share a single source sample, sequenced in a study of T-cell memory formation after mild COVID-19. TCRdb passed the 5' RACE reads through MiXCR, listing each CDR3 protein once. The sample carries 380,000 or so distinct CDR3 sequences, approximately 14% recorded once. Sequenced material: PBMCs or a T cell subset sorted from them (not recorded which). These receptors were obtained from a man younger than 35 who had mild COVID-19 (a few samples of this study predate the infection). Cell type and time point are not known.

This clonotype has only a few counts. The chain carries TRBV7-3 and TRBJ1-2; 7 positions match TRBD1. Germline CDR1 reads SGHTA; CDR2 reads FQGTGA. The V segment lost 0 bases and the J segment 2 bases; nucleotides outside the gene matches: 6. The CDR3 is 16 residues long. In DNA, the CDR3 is TGTGCCAGCAGCTTAACGGGACAGCCTAAAAACTATGGCTACACCTTC. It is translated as CASSLTGQPKNYGYTF.

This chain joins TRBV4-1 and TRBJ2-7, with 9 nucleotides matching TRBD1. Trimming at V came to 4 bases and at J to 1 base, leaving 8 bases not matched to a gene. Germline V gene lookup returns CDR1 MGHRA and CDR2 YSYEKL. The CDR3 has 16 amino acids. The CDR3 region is CASSRRTGEESYEQYF. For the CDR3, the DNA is TGCGCCAGCAGCCGCCGGACAGGGGAAGAGTCCTACGAGCAGTACTTC.

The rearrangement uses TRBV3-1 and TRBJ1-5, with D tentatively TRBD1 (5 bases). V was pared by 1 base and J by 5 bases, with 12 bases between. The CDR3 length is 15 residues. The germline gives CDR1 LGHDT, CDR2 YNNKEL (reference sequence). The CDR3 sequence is CASSQGWGDDQPQHF. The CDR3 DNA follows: TGTGCCAGCAGCCAAGGATGGGGGGACGATCAGCCCCAGCATTTT.

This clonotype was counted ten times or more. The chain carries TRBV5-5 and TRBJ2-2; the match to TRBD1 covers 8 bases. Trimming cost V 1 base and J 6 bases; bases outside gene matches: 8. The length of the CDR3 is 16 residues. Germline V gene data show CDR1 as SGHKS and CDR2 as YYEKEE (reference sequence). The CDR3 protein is CASSLRLQGASGELFF. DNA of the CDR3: TGTGCCAGCAGCTTGAGGCTTCAGGGGGCATCCGGGGAGCTGTTTTTT.

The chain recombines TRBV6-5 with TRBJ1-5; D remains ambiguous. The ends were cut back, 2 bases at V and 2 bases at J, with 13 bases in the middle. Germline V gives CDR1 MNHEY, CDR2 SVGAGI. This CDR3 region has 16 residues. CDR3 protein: CASSYRPGVGNQPQHF. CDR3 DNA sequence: TGTGCCAGCAGTTACAGGCCGGGTGTGGGCAATCAGCCCCAGCATTTT.

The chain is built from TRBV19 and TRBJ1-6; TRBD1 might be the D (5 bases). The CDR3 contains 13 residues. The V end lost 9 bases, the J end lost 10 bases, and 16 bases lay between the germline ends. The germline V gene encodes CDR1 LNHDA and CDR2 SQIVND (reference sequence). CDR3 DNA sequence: TGTGCCAGCGCGGGGGAATTAGGGTCACCCCTCCACTTT. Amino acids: CASAGELGSPLHF.

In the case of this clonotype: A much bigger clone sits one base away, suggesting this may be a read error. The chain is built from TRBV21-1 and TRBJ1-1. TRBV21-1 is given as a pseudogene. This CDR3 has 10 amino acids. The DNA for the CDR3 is TGTGCCAGCAGCAACACTGAAGCTTTCTTT. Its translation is CASSNTEAFF.

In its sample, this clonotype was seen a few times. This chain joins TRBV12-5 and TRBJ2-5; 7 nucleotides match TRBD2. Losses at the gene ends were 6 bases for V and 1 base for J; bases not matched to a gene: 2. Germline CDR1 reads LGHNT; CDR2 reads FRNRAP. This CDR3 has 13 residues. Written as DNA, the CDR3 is TGTGCTAGTGGCTCTAGCGGCCAAGAGACCCAGTACTTC. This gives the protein CASGSSGQETQYF.

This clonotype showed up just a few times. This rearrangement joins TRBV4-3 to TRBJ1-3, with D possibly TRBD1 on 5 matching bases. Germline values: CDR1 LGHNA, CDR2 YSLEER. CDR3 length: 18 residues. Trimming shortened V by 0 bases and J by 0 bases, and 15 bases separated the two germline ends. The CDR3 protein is CASSQDSGLASSGNTIYF. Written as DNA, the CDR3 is TGCGCCAGCAGCCAAGACTCGGGACTAGCATCCTCTGGAAACACCATATATTTT.

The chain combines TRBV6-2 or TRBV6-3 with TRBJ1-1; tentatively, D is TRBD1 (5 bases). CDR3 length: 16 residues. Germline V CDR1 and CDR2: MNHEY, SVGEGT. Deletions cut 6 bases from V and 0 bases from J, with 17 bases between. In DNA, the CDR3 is TGTGCCAGCAGCCCACGACAGTTCAGCATGAACACTGAAGCTTTCTTT. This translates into CASSPRQFSMNTEAFF.

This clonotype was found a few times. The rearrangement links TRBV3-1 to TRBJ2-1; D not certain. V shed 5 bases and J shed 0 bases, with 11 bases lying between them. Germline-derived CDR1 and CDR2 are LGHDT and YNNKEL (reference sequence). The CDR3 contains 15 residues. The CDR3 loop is CASSVRLDSYNEQFF. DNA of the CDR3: TGTGCCAGCAGCGTAAGGTTGGACTCCTACAATGAGCAGTTCTTC.

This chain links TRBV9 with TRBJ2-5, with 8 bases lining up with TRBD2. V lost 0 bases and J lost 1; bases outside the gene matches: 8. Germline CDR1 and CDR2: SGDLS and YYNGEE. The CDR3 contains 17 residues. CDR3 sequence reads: CASSVGASAGVQETQYF. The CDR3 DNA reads TGTGCCAGCAGCGTAGGGGCCTCAGCGGGGGTCCAAGAGACCCAGTACTTC.

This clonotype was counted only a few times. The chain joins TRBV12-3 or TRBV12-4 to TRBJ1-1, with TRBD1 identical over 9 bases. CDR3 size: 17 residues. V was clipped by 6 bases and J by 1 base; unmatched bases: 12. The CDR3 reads CASRPNTGGVGNTEAFF. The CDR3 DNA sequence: TGTGCCAGCAGGCCTAATACAGGGGGCGTAGGGAACACTGAAGCTTTCTTT.